The entry below gives a single T cell receptor (beta chain) sequence along with its context. As yet, its antigen is unknown. The sample comes from a study of radiation and T cells in renal cell carcinoma. Findings of the study overall: From baseline, blood top tumor clonotypes peaked at 2 weeks post-radiation. Without pretreatment biopsies, baseline tumor clonotype presence was undetermined.

The CDR3 has 16 residues. Germline loops: CDR1 KGHSH, CDR2 LQKENI. Trimming stripped 2 bases from V and 1 base from J, with 12 bases between. The method was immunoSEQ multiplex PCR; TCRdb's version includes in-frame clones alone and lacks a portion of them. The data contain roughly 100,000 clones, around 84% of them singletons. The time point was: blood 4 weeks post-SBRT, at nephrectomy. The treatment is: 15 Gy SBRT to primary tumor, nephrectomy 4 weeks later. Nephrectomy followed 15 Gy stereotactic body radiation by 4 weeks. The tumor was a clear cell renal cell carcinoma. This TCR was sampled from a man between 60 and 75 years old with renal cell carcinoma. J is TRBJ2-4 and V is TRBV18; D may match TRBD1 or TRBD2 (5 bases each). The sample was blood, taken from a patient whose treatment included radiotherapy and nephrectomy. In nucleotides, the CDR3 is TGTGCCAGCTCACCATCCGGGACCGGGGCCAAAAACATTCAGTACTTC. Its protein product is CASSPSGTGAKNIQYF.